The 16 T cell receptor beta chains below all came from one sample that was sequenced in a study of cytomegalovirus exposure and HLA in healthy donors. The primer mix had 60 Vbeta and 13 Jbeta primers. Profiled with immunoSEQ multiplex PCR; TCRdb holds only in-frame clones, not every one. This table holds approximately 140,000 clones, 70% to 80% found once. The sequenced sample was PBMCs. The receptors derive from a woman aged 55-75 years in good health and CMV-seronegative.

CDR3 amino acids: CASSPDDRGGNTIYF. The CDR3 coding sequence is TGTGCCAGCAGCCCTGACGACAGGGGAGGAAACACCATATATTTT. The chain uses TRBV7-9 and TRBJ1-3; 8 bases match TRBD1. CDR3 length: 15 amino acids. Germline lookup yields CDR1 SEHNR and CDR2 FQNEAQ (reference sequence). With V trimmed by 5 bases and J by 4 bases, 7 bases remained unmatched. The full variable domain, in which reference TRBV7-9 and TRBJ1-3 provide the parts outside the CDR3, is DTGVSQNPRHKITKRGQNVTFRCDPISEHNRLYWYRQTLGQGPEFLTYFQNEAQLEKSRLLSDRFSAERPKGSFSTLEIQRTEQGDSAMYLCASSPDDRGGNTIYFGEGSWLTVV.

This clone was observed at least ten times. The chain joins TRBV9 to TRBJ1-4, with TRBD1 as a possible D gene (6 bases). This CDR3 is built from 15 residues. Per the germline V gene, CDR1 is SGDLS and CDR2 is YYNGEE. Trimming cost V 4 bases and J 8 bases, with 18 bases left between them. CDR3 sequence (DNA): TGTGCCAGCAGCCCCTCAGGGGAAAGGAGAGAAAAACTGTTTTTT. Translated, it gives CASSPSGERREKLFF.

The CDR3 spells CASSLPTETDTQYF. The DNA of the CDR3 is TGTGCCAGCAGCTTACCCACAGAGACAGATACGCAGTATTTT. The chain combines TRBV7-9 with TRBJ2-3, with D uncertain. CDR3 size: 14 residues. The V gene lost 2 bases and the J gene lost 3 bases, with 9 bases spanning the gap. The V gene's germline CDR1 is SEHNR and CDR2 FQNEAQ (reference sequence).

In DNA form, the CDR3 reads TGTGCCAGCAGCTTAGCGCTAGCGGGCACAGATACGCAGTATTTT. Translating it yields CASSLALAGTDTQYF. V usage is TRBV7-3 and J usage is TRBJ2-3; 7 bases map to TRBD2. CDR1 and CDR2 (germline): SGHTA, FQGTGA. The V and J ends lost 2 bases and 1 base, in that order; junction bases with no gene match: 3. The CDR3 runs 15 residues. Full variable domain (missing parts from reference TRBV7-3 and TRBJ2-3): GAGVSQTPSNKVTEKGKYVELRCDPISGHTALYWYRQSLGQGPEFLIYFQGTGAADDSGLPNDRFFAVRPEGSVSTLKIQRTERGDSAVYLCASSLALAGTDTQYFGPGTRLTVL.

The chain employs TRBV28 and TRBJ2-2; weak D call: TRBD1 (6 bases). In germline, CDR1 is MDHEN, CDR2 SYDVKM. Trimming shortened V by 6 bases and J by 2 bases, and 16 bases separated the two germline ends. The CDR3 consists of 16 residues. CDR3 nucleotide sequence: TGTGCCAGCAGAAAGGGGCAGGGGACCAACACCGGGGAGCTGTTTTTT. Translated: CASRKGQGTNTGELFF.

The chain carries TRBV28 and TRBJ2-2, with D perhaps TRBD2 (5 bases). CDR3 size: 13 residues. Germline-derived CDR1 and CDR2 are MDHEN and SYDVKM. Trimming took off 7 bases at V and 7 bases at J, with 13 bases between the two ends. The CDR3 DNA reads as TGTGCCAGCATCACCCCGGGGAACGGGGAGCTGTTTTTT. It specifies CASITPGNGELFF.

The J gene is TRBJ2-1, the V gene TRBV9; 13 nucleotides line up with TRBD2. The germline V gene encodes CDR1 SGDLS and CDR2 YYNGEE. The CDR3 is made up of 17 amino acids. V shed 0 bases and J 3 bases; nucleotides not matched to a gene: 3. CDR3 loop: CASSVGTSGSYYNEQFF. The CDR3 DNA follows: TGTGCCAGCAGCGTAGGGACTAGCGGGAGCTACTACAATGAGCAGTTCTTC. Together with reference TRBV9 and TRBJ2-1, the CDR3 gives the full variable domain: DSGVTQTPKHLITATGQRVTLRCSPRSGDLSVYWYQQSLDQGLQFLIQYYNGEERAKGNILERFSAQQFPDLHSELNLSSLELGDSALYFCASSVGTSGSYYNEQFFGPGTRLTVL.

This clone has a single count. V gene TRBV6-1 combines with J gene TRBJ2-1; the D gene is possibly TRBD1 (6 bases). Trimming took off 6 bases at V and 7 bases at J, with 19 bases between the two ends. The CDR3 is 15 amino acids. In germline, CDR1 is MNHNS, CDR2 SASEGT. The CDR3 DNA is TGTGCCAGCAGAAAACAGGGCTCCGGGACGAATGAGCAGTTCTTC. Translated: CASRKQGSGTNEQFF.

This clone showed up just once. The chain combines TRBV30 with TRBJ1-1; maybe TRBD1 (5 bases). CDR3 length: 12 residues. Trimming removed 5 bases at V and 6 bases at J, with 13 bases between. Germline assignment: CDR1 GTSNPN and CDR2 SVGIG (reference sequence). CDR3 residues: CAWGGGSAEAFF. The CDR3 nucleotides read TGTGCCTGGGGCGGGGGAAGCGCTGAAGCTTTCTTT.

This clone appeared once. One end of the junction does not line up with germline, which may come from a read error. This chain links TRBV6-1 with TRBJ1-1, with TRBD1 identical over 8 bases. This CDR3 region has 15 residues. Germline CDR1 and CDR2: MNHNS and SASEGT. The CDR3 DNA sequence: TGTGCCAGCAGGACAGGGGCGTCGGGGCACACTGAAGCTTCCTTT. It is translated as CASRTGASGHTEASF.

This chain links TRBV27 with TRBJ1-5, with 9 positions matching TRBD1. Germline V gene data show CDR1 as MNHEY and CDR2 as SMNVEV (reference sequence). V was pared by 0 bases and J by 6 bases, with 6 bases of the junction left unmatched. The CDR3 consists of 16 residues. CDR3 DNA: TGTGCCAGCAGTTTATCGGCCACAGGGGGCGGTCAGCCCCAGCATTTT. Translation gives CASSLSATGGGQPQHF.

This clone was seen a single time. In nucleotides, the CDR3 is TGTGCCAGCAGCGGTCACAGGACTAGCGGGACCTACGAGCAGTACTTC. The encoded protein is CASSGHRTSGTYEQYF. The J gene is TRBJ2-7, the V gene TRBV2, with 12 positions matching TRBD2. J gave up 2 bases and V 6 bases, and 8 bases lay outside the gene matches. CDR1 is SNHLY, CDR2 FYNNEI, per germline. This CDR3 has 16 residues.

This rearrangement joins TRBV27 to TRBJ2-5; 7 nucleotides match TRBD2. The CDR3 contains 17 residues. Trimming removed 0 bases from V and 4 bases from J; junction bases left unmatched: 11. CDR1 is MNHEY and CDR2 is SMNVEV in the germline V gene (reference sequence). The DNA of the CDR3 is TGTGCCAGCAGTTTATCGTCGGCGCGGGGGATAGCAGAGACCCAGTACTTC. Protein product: CASSLSSARGIAETQYF.

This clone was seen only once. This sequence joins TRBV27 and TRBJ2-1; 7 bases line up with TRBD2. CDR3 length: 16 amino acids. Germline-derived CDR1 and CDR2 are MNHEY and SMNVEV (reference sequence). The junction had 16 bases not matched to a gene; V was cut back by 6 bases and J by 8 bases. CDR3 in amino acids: CASRSSPGLVVDEQFF. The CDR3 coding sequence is TGTGCCAGCAGATCCTCGCCAGGACTAGTTGTAGATGAGCAGTTCTTC.

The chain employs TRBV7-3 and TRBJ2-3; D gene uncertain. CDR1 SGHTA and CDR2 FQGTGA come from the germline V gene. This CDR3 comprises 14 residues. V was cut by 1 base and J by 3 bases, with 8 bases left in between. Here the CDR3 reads CASSLSARTDTQYF. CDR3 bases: TGTGCCAGCAGCTTAAGCGCTCGAACAGATACGCAGTATTTT.

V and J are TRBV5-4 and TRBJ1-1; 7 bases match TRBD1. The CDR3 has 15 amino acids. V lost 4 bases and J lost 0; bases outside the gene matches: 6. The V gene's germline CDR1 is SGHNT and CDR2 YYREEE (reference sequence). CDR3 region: CASSAPGQMNTEAFF. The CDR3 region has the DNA TGTGCCAGCAGCGCGCCGGGACAGATGAACACTGAAGCTTTCTTT.